This record covers a single T cell receptor (beta chain). Via MiXCR, TCRdb re-called the RT-PCR reads, giving one row per CDR3 protein. The profile covers hundreds of thousands of distinct CDR3 sequences, with around 10% appearing a single time and approximately 10% taken by the ten largest. V lost 4 bases, J lost 7 bases, and 16 bases lay in between. Germline V gene sequence: CDR1 DFQATT, CDR2 SNEGSKA (reference sequence). CDR3 length: 13 amino acids. This specimen comes from a study of response to subunit inactivated influenza vaccine. The data were also submitted as part of a second study, on T cells expressing NK-cell markers. That source reports: TCR beta cDNA was made by 5'RACE template switching with UMIs. The contribution of dominant NKG2C+ clonotypes to CD8+ T cells in more than five donors was roughly 1.0-7.5%.

The sample in question was PBMCs from blood, obtained on the day of vaccination. This TCR was recovered from a man aged 50 to 60 who received an inactivated influenza vaccine. The J gene is TRBJ2-5, the V gene TRBV20-1; a weak D match, TRBD2 (5 bases). The chain's CDR3 is CSAIETTSGTQYF. CDR3 nucleotide sequence: TGCAGTGCTATAGAGACTACCTCAGGGACCCAGTACTTC.